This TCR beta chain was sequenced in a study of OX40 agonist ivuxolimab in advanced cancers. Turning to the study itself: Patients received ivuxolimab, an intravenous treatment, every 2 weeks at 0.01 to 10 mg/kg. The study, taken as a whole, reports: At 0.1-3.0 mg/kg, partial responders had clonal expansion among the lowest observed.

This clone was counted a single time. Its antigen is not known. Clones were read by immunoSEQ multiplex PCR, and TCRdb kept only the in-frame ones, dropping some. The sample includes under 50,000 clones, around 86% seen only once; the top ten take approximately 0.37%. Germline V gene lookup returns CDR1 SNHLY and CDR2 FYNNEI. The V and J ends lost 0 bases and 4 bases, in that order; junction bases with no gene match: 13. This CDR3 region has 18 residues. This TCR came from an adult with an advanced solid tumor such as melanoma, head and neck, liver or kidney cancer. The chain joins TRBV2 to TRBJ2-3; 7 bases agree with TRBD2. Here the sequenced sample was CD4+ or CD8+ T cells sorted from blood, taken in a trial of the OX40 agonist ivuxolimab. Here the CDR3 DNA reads TGTGCCAGCAGTGAAGCGCGGGGGATCTATCAGAGGGCAGATACGCAGTATTTT. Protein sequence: CASSEARGIYQRADTQYF.